Sequencing of this T cell receptor (beta chain) was carried out in a study of monozygotic twins with inflammatory bowel disease. The CDR3 covers 14 residues. Germline V gene lookup returns CDR1 MNHNS and CDR2 SASEGT. Reanalyzing the 5' RACE reads, TCRdb keeps one entry per CDR3 protein, without DNA. This sample lists around 190,000 distinct CDR3 sequences; its ten largest clones have around 1.5%. This clonotype was sampled from a human donor with ulcerative colitis or Crohn's disease, or a healthy co-twin of an affected twin (not recorded which). The rearrangement uses TRBV6-1 and TRBJ1-1. The sample was blood. This CDR3 reads CASSDQLTNTEAFF.